The present T cell receptor beta chain was sequenced within a study of T-cell memory formation after mild COVID-19. Whole-study results and caveats: Contracting clones, day 15 to 85, had balanced CD4/CD8, and later expanders favored CD4+.

Deletions cut 0 bases from V and 7 bases from J, with 8 bases between. The V gene's germline CDR1 is SGHRS and CDR2 YFSETQ. The CDR3 spans 13 residues. With respect to this clonotype: Its antigen is not known.

One entry per CDR3 protein results from TCRdb running MiXCR on the 5' RACE reads. The table lists 550,000 to 600,000 distinct CDR3 sequences, approximately 21% of them singletons. Source material: PBMCs or a T cell subset sorted from them (not recorded which). The genes are TRBV5-1 and TRBJ2-1, with D unclear. This sequence was found in an adult woman who had mild COVID-19 (a few samples of this study predate the infection). Cell type and time point are not known. Here the CDR3 reads CASSLGALNEQFF. The CDR3 coding sequence is TGCGCCAGCAGCTTGGGAGCCTTGAATGAGCAGTTCTTC.